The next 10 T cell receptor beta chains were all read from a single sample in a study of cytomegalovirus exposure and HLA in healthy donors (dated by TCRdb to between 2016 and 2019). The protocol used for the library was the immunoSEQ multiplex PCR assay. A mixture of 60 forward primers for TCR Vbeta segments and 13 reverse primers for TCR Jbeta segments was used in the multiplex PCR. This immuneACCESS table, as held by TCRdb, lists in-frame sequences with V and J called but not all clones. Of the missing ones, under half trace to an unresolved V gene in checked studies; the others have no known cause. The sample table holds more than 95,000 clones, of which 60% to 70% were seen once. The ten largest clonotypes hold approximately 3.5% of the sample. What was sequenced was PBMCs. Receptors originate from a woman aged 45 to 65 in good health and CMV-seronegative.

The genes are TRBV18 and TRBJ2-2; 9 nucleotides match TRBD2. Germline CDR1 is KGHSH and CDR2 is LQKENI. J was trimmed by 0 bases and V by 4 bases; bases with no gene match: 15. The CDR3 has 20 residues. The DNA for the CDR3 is TGTGCCAGCTCACTTCTGACTAGCGGAGTTAGCGGGACGAACACCGGGGAGCTGTTTTTT. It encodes CASSLLTSGVSGTNTGELFF. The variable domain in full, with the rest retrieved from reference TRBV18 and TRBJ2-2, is NAGVMQNPRHLVRRRGQEARLRCSPMKGHSHVYWYRQLPEEGLKFMVYLQKENIIDESGMPKERFSAEFPKEGPSILRIQQVVRGDSAAYFCASSLLTSGVSGTNTGELFFGEGSRLTVL.

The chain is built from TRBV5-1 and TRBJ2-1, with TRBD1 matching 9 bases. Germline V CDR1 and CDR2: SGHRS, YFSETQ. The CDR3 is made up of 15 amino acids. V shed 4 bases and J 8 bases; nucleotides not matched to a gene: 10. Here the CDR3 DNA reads TGCGCCAGCAGCGACCCGGGACAGGGAAACGATGAGCAGTTCTTC. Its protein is CASSDPGQGNDEQFF.

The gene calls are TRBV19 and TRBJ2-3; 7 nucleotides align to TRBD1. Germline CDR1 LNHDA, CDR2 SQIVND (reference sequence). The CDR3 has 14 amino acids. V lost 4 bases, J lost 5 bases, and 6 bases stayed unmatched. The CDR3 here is CASSTQGWEDTQYF. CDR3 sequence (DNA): TGTGCCAGTAGTACACAGGGGTGGGAAGATACGCAGTATTTT.

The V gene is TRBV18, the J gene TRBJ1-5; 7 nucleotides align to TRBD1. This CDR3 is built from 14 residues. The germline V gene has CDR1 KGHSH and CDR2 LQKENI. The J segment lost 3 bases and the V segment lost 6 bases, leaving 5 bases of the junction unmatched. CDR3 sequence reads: CASSRGTVNQPQHF. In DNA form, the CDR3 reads TGTGCCAGCTCCAGAGGGACAGTCAATCAGCCCCAGCATTTT.

The CDR3 here is CASSVGDSSGNTIYF. CDR3 in DNA: TGTGCCAGCAGCGTAGGGGACAGCTCGGGAAACACCATATATTTT. The chain combines TRBV9 with TRBJ1-3, with TRBD1 matching 7 bases. This CDR3 has 15 amino acids. CDR1 SGDLS and CDR2 YYNGEE come from the germline V gene. The junction had 4 bases not matched to a gene; V was cut back by 0 bases and J by 4 bases.

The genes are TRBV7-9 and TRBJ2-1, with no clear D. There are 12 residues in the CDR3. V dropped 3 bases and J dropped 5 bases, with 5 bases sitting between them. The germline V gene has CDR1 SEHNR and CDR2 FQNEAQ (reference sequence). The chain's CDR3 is CASSFYNNEQFF. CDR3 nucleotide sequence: TGTGCCAGCAGCTTCTATAACAATGAGCAGTTCTTC.

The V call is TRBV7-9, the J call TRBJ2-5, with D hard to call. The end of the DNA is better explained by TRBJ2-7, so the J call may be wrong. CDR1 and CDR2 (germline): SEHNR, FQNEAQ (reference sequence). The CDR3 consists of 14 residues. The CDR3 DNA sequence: TGTGCCAGCAGCTTATACCCAGATTACTACGAGCAGTACTTC. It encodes CASSLYPDYYEQYF.

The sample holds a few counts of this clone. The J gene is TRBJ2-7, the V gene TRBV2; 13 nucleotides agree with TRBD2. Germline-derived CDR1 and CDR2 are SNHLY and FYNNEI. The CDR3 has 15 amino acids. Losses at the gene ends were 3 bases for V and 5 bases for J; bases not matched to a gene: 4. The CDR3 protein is CASSETSGRFDEQYF. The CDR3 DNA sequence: TGTGCCAGCAGTGAGACTAGCGGGAGGTTCGACGAGCAGTACTTC.

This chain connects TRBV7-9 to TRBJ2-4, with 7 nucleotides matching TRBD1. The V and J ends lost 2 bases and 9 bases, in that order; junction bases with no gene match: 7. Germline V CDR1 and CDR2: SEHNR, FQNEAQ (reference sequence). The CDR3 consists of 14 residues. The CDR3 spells CASSLHDRAGIQYF. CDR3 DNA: TGTGCCAGCAGCTTACATGACAGGGCGGGCATTCAGTACTTC. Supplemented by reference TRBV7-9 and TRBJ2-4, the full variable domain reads DTGVSQNPRHKITKRGQNVTFRCDPISEHNRLYWYRQTLGQGPEFLTYFQNEAQLEKSRLLSDRFSAERPKGSFSTLEIQRTEQGDSAMYLCASSLHDRAGIQYFGAGTRLSVL.

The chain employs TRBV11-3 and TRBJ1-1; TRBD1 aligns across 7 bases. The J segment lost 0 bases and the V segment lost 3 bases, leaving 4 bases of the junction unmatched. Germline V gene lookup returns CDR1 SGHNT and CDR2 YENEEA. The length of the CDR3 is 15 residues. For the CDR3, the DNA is TGTGCCAGCAGCTTGGCAGGGGGTCTGAACACTGAAGCTTTCTTT. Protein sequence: CASSLAGGLNTEAFF.